This T cell receptor (beta chain) was captured by sequencing in a study of control samples from healthy donors and cancer patients. V lost 4 bases to trimming and J lost 0 bases, with 5 bases between them. The CDR3 is made up of 12 amino acids. Per germline, CDR1 SGHRS and CDR2 YFSETQ. The protocol was immunoSEQ multiplex PCR, while the TCRdb copy is restricted to in-frame clones and leaves out a portion. The sample lists around 22,000 clones; approximately 80% were seen once. The source is a man aged 60 to 69 with head and neck cancer. The sequencing input was PBMCs. This sequence joins TRBV5-1 and TRBJ2-7; D uncertain. The DNA of the CDR3 is TGCGCCAGCAGCGCCTACTCCTACGAGCAGTACTTC. Its translation: CASSAYSYEQYF.